These T cell receptor beta chains were read from a single sample in a study of blood T cell repertoires in COVID-19. Measured with immunoSEQ multiplex PCR; TCRdb has only the in-frame clones, and not every one. The sample contains tens of thousands of clones, approximately 87% of which appear only once. The source material was peripheral blood. The receptors shown here come from a human donor in a cohort sampled during active COVID-19. Each CDR3 is given with its conserved first and last residue. The order of the fields is D gene, clone size, V gene, J gene, CDR3 DNA, CDR3 protein. The D gene is left open where the match is weak. Clone size, where shown, is once, few, many, or a class for clones that have expanded.

>.|.|TRBV2|TRBJ1-1
TGTGCCAGCAACGGACAGCCGAACACTGAAGCTTTCTTT
CASNGQPNTEAFF
>.|.|TRBV21-1|TRBJ2-7
TGTGCCAGCAGCATTGGACAGGGGGCCTATAACCTAGCCTACGAGCAGTACTTC
CASSIGQGAYNLAYEQYF
>.|.|TRBV19|TRBJ2-7
TGTGCCAGTAGTATAGATGGCCGATTCTACGAGCAGTACTTC
CASSIDGRFYEQYF
>TRBD1|few|TRBV6-2/TRBV6-3|TRBJ1-1
TGTGCCAGCAGTTACTCGTTGCAGGGGGCCGAAGCTTTCTTT
CASSYSLQGAEAFF
>.|.|TRBV11-3|TRBJ1-1
TGTGCCAGCAGCTTAGATCAATGGAACACTGAAGCTTTCTTT
CASSLDQWNTEAFF
>TRBD1|once|TRBV28|TRBJ2-7
TGTGCCAGCAGTTTTGTGGGACAGGGTATCCACGAGCAGTACTTC
CASSFVGQGIHEQYF
>TRBD1|once|TRBV6-2/TRBV6-3|TRBJ1-2
TGTGCCAGCAGTTCACCGGGACAGGGGCACTATGGCTACACCTTC
CASSSPGQGHYGYTF
>.|.|TRBV19|TRBJ1-6
TGTGCCAGTAGTATGGATATGACAGGTGGATCACCCCTCCACTTT
CASSMDMTGGSPLHF
>.|.|TRBV2|TRBJ1-3
TGTGCCAGCAGTGCGCTGACAGTCTCTGGAAACACCATATATTTT
CASSALTVSGNTIYF
>TRBD2|few|TRBV30|TRBJ2-7
TGTGCCTGTCAGCGGGGGCAAACCTACGAGCAGTACTTC
CACQRGQTYEQYF
>TRBD1|.|TRBV20-1|TRBJ1-1
TGCAGTCCAGGGGGCGACGAGGCTTTCTTT
CSPGGDEAFF
>.|.|TRBV7-3|TRBJ1-1
TGTGCCAGCAGCTTAACTCGTGACAGGAACACTGAAGCTTTCTTT
CASSLTRDRNTEAFF
>.|.|TRBV30|TRBJ1-2
TGTGCCTGGAGTGTACTCTCGGACTATGGCTACACCTTC
CAWSVLSDYGYTF
>.|.|TRBV29-1|TRBJ2-7
TGCAGCGTTGTCGCGGCCTCCTACGAGCAGTACTTC
CSVVAASYEQYF
>TRBD1|.|TRBV18|TRBJ1-2
TGTGCCAGCTCACCGTCACCCCCCGGGACAGCCGCTAACTATGGCTACACCTTC
CASSPSPPGTAANYGYTF
>.|.|TRBV4-1|TRBJ1-6
TGCGCCAGCAGCCAAAGGACAGATTCACCCCTCCACTTT
CASSQRTDSPLHF
>.|.|TRBV7-3|TRBJ2-3
TGTGCCAGCAGCGCCGGGCTCGGGGGAAGCACAGATACGCAGTATTTT
CASSAGLGGSTDTQYF
>.|.|TRBV29-1|TRBJ2-2
TGCAGCGTCCGAGGACATTTCGCGAACACCGGGGAGCTGTTTTTT
CSVRGHFANTGELFF
>.|.|TRBV12-3/TRBV12-4|TRBJ1-2
TGTGCCAGCAGTTCCTACACTTCGCGGGGCTACACCTTC
CASSSYTSRGYTF
>TRBD1|.|TRBV28|TRBJ1-5
TGTGCCAGCAGTTTAGGGACAGGGCTGTATAGCAATCAGCCCCAGCATTTT
CASSLGTGLYSNQPQHF
>.|.|TRBV9|TRBJ2-7
TGTGCCAGCAGCCCTGGGACGGACAGTGGGTACGAGCAGTACTTC
CASSPGTDSGYEQYF
>TRBD1|.|TRBV5-6|TRBJ1-1
TGTGCCAGCAGTCGGACAGGGCGGGTAGCTTTCTTT
CASSRTGRVAFF
>.|.|TRBV7-2|TRBJ1-5
TGTGCCAGCAGCTTGCTAGACAATCAGCCCCAGCATTTT
CASSLLDNQPQHF
>TRBD1|once|TRBV9|TRBJ2-7
TGTGCCAGCAGCCCAGACACAGGGGTAGGCGAGCAGTACTTC
CASSPDTGVGEQYF
>TRBD2|few|TRBV30|TRBJ2-3
TGTGCCTGGGGTGCGGGGGGGCCCACAGATACGCAGTATTTT
CAWGAGGPTDTQYF
>TRBD1|.|TRBV7-3|TRBJ1-6
TGTGCCAGCAGCGCAACAGGGGGGGTTTCACCCCTCCACTTT
CASSATGGVSPLHF